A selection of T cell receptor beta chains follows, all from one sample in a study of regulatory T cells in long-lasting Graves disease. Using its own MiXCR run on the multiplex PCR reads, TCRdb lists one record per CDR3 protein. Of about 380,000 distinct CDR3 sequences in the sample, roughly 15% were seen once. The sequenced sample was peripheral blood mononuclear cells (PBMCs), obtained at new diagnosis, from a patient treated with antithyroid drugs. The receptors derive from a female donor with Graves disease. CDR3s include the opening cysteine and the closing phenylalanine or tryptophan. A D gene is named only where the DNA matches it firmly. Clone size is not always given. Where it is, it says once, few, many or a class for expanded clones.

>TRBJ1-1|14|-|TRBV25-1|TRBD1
TGTGCCAGCAGTCAGGGGGCCGTGAACACTGAAGCTTTCTTT
CASSQGAVNTEAFF
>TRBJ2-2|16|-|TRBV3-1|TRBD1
TGTGCCAGCAGCCCCAGGACAGGGGGAAACACCGGGGAGCTGTTTTTT
CASSPRTGGNTGELFF
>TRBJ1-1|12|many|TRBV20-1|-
TGCAGTGCCCTCAGCCTGAACACTGAAGCTTTCTTT
CSALSLNTEAFF
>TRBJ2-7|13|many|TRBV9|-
TGTGCCAGCAGTCGGGACTCCGAGGGCGAGCAGTACTTC
CASSRDSEGEQYF
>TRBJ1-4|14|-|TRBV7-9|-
TGTGCCAGCAGCTCATTTGAGGGAAATGAAAAACTGTTTTTT
CASSSFEGNEKLFF
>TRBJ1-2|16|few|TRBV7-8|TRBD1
TGTGCCAGCAGCTTACCCGGGACAGGGACGGACTATGGCTACACCTTC
CASSLPGTGTDYGYTF
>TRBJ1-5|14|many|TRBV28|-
TGTGCCAGCAGCCGAAGGGGGGGCAATCAGCCCCAGCATTTT
CASSRRGGNQPQHF
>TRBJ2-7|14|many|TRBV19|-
TGTGCCAGTAGTATCCAGCGCCGCGCCTACGAGCAGTACTTC
CASSIQRRAYEQYF
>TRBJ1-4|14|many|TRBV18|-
TGTGCCAGCTCACCAGACGCAACTAATGAAAAACTGTTTTTT
CASSPDATNEKLFF
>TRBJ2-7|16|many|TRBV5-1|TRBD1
TGCGCCAGCAGCGACCTGACAGGGGGCAGGACCTACGAGCAGTACTTC
CASSDLTGGRTYEQYF
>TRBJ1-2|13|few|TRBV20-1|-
TGCAGTGCTAGCGTGGGGCGGCACTATGGCTACACCTTC
CSASVGRHYGYTF
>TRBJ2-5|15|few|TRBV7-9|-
TGTACCAGCAGCTCACCCGAGGGGGAACGAGGGACCCAGTACTTC
CTSSSPEGERGTQYF
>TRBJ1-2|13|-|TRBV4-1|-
TGCGCCAGCAGCCAAGATGTCGGGGCTGGCTACACCTTC
CASSQDVGAGYTF
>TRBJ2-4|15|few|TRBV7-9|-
TGTGCCAGCAGCTTAAAGGAGTGGACCGGAAACATTCAGTACTTC
CASSLKEWTGNIQYF
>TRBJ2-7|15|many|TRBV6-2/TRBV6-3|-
TGTGCCAGCAGTTACTCGACGGCAGTCCCCTACGAGCAGTACTTC
CASSYSTAVPYEQYF
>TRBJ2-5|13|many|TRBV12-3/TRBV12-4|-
TGTGCCAGCAGTTTAAAGGGATCCGAGACCCAGTACTTC
CASSLKGSETQYF
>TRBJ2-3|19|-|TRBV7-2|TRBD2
TGTGCCAGCAGCTTAGATGGACTAGCGGGAGTATTGGGCACAGATACGCAGTATTTT
CASSLDGLAGVLGTDTQYF
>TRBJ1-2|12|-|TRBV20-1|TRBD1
TGCAGTGCTAGGGGACAGGGGGCTGGCTACACCTTC
CSARGQGAGYTF
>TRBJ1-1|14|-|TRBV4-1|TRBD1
TGCGCCAGCAAAGAACAGGGGACGCACACTGAAGCTTTCTTT
CASKEQGTHTEAFF
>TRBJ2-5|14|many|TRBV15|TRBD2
TGTGCCACCAGCACAACGGGGGGGCAAGAGACCCAGTACTTC
CATSTTGGQETQYF
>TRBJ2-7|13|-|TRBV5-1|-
TGCGCCAGCAGCATCGGACTAACCTACGAGCAGTACTTC
CASSIGLTYEQYF
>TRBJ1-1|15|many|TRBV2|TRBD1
TGTGCCAGCAGTGGGACAGGGGGCGCGTTCTCCGAAGCTTTCTTT
CASSGTGGAFSEAFF
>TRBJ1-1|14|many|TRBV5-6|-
TGTGCCAGCAGCCGGGGGCTAGGGAACACTGAAGCTTTCTTT
CASSRGLGNTEAFF
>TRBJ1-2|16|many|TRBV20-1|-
TGCAGTGCTAGAGGTGTAGGGGGGCGATCGGACTATGGCTACACCTTC
CSARGVGGRSDYGYTF
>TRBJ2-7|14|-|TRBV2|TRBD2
TGTGCCAGCAGAGATGGACTAGCGCCATACGAGCAGTACTTC
CASRDGLAPYEQYF
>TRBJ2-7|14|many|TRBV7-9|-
TGTGCCAGCAGCCAGGTGGGACACTCCTACGAGCAGTACTTC
CASSQVGHSYEQYF
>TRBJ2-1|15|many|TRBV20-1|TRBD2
TGCAGTGCTAGAGCTAGCGGGGGGGACCTCAAGGAGCAGTTCTTC
CSARASGGDLKEQFF
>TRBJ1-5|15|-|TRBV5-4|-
TGTGCCAGCAGCTCCGGGGGGGGGCAAAGTCAGCCCCAGCATTTT
CASSSGGGQSQPQHF
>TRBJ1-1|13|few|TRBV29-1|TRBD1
TGCAGCGTTGGCACAGGGGAGAACACTGAAGCTTTCTTT
CSVGTGENTEAFF
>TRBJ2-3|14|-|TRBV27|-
TGTGCCAGCAGTCAGCGACGAGCTCCAGATACGCAGTATTTT
CASSQRRAPDTQYF
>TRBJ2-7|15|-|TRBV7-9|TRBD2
TGTGCCAGCAGCTTTGGAAGCGGGACCCTCTACGAGCAGTACTTC
CASSFGSGTLYEQYF
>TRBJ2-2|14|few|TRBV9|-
TGTGCCAGCAGCGACCAGGACGGAACCGGGGAGCTGTTTTTT
CASSDQDGTGELFF
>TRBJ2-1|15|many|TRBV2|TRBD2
TGTGCCAGCAGTGGGACTAGCGGGTTACACAATGAGCAGTTCTTC
CASSGTSGLHNEQFF
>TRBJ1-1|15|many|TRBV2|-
TGTGCCAGCAGAGCCAACCAGGGAGGAAACACTGAAGCTTTCTTT
CASRANQGGNTEAFF
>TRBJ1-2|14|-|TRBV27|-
TGTGCCAGCAGTTTAACAGGCAGGGACTATGGCTACACCTTC
CASSLTGRDYGYTF
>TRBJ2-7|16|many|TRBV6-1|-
TGTGCCAGCAGTGAAGCCTACAGGGCGGCCTTCGACGAGCAGTACTTC
CASSEAYRAAFDEQYF
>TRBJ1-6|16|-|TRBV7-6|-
TGTGCCAGCAGCTTAGCTCCCGGGCAAAAGAATTCACCCCTCCACTTT
CASSLAPGQKNSPLHF
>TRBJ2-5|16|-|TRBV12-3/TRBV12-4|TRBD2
TGTGCCAGCAGTTTGGAGCGGGACCTGTACCAAGAGACCCAGTACTTC
CASSLERDLYQETQYF
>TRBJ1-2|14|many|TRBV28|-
TGTGCCAGCAGTTTCTCGTGGGCCAGCTATGGCTACACCTTC
CASSFSWASYGYTF
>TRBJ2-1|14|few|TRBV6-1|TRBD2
TGTGCCAGCACCAAGGGACTAGCAACTGGCGAGCAGTTCTTC
CASTKGLATGEQFF
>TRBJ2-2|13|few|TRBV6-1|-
TGTGCCAGCAGTGAAGCGGGGACCCGGGAGCTGTTTTTT
CASSEAGTRELFF
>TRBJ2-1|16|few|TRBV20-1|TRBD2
TGCAGTGCCCGGGGGACTAGCGGGAGCTCCTACAATGAGCAGTTCTTC
CSARGTSGSSYNEQFF
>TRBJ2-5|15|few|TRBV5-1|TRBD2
TGCGCCAGCAGCTTGGAGGACGGGAGGTCAGAGACCCAGTACTTC
CASSLEDGRSETQYF
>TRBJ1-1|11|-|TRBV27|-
TGTGCCAGCCTGGGGGGGCATTCGGCTTTCTTT
CASLGGHSAFF
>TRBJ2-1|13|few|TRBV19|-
TGTGCCAGTAGGTCGTTAATGGAGAATGAGCAGTTCTTC
CASRSLMENEQFF
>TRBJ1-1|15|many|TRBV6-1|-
TGTGCCAGCAGTGCAGGGGACTCCATGAACACTGAAGCTTTCTTT
CASSAGDSMNTEAFF
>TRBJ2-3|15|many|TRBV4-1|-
TGCGCCAGCAGCCAGGGAGGTCGGAGCACAGATACGCAGTATTTT
CASSQGGRSTDTQYF
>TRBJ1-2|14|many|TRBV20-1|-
TGCAGTGCTAGAGATCAGGGATACGTCTATGGCTACACCTTC
CSARDQGYVYGYTF
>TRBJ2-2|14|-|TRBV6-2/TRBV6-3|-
TGTGCCACGCACAGACAGCAGAACACCGGGGAGCTGTTTTTT
CATHRQQNTGELFF
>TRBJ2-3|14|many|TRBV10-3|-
TGTGCCATCGTCGATTTACAGGCCACAGATACGCAGTATTTT
CAIVDLQATDTQYF
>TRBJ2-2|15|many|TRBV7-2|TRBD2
TGTGCCAGCAGCCTTAGCGGGGGGAACACCGGGGAGCTGTTTTTT
CASSLSGGNTGELFF
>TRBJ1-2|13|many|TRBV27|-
TGTGCCAGCAGTCCAGCCGGGGGCTATGGCTACACCTTC
CASSPAGGYGYTF
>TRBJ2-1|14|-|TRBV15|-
TGTGCCACCAGCAGAGATCTTAGCGCTGGAGAGCAGTTCTTC
CATSRDLSAGEQFF
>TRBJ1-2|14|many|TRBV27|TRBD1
TGTGCCAGCAGTTTAGGGACAGGGGAGAACGGCTACACCTTC
CASSLGTGENGYTF
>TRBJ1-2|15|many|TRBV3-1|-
TGTGCCAGCAGCCAAGATGGGGGGGGCAACTATGGCTACACCTTC
CASSQDGGGNYGYTF